This T cell receptor beta chain was retrieved from a study of T-cell memory formation after mild COVID-19. Study-level results: Clones that contracted clustered mainly in CM and EM if CD4+ and in EMRA if CD8+.

V lost 5 bases to trimming and J lost 0 bases, with 8 bases between them. The CDR3 consists of 14 residues. Germline lookup yields CDR1 SGHRS and CDR2 YFSETQ. This clonotype was picked up a small number of times. Its cognate antigen is unknown. Using constant-segment primers, 5'RACE produced TCR alpha and TCR beta cDNA libraries carrying sample barcodes and UMIs. TCRdb independently ran MiXCR on the 5' RACE reads; one entry per CDR3 protein. The sample holds around 310,000 distinct CDR3 sequences, approximately 22% seen once. The sample taken for sequencing was PBMCs or a T cell subset sorted from them (not recorded which). The chain joins TRBV5-1 to TRBJ2-2, with D unclear. This TCR was recovered from a man between 18 and 35 years old who had mild COVID-19 (a few samples of this study predate the infection). Cell type and time point are not known. In DNA form, the CDR3 reads TGCGCCAGCAGAACCGGCCCGAACACCGGGGAGCTGTTTTTT. This codes for CASRTGPNTGELFF.